This T cell receptor beta chain originates from a study of blood T cell repertoires in COVID-19. The CDR3 loop spans 18 amino acids. Trimming took 0 bases from V and 0 from J, leaving 17 bases between them. From germline, CDR1 is ENHRY and CDR2 SYGVKD. This clone occurred once. Seattle's cohort entered during active infection and was followed longitudinally. Libraries were prepared by immunoSEQ multiplex PCR; TCRdb keeps only in-frame clonotypes and omits some of them. The sample holds around 200,000 clones, 84% seen once. Sample: peripheral blood. The chain joins TRBV10-3 to TRBJ1-1; D is unclear. This TCR was recovered from a woman in her 70s with COVID-19, enrolled during active disease. CDR3 nucleotide sequence: TGTGCCATCAGTGAGTCTGGCGGCTACCTGAAGATGAACACTGAAGCTTTCTTT. Translation: CAISESGGYLKMNTEAFF.